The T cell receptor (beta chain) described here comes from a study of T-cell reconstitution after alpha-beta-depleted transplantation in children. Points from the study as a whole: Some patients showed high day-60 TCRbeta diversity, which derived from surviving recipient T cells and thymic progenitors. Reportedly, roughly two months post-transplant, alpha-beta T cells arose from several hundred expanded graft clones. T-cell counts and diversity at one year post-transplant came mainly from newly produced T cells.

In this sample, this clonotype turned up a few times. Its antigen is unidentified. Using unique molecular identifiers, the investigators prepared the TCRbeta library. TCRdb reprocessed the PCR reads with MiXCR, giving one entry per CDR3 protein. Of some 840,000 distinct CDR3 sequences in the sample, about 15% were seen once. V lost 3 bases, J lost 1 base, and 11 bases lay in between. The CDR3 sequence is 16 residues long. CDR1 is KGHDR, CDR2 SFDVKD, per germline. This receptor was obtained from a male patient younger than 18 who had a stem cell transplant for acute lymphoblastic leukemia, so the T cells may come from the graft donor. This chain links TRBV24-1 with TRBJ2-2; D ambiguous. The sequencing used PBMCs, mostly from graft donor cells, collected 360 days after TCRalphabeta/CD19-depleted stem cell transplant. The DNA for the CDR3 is TGTGCCACCAGTGATCCTACCCTAGGGAACACCGGGGAGCTGTTTTTT. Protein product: CATSDPTLGNTGELFF.